Below, 28 T cell receptor beta chains from the same sample are listed, as sequenced in a study of tumor and adjacent non-tumor tissue in lung cancer (dated by TCRdb to 2016 to 2019). RNA was isolated from bulk, unsorted tissue, and RNA quality was assessed with a NanoDrop ND-1000 and an Agilent 2100. Receptors were amplified or captured by multiplex PCR. The run used an Illumina HiSeq 2500. TCRbeta libraries were constructed through three rounds of nested PCR with primers (Table S4) according to protocols adapted from ARM-PCR. TCRdb trimmed public reads at Q25 via fastp, called clones via MiXCR and kept in-frame beta chains. Entries that share a CDR3 protein sequence are merged under the most common genes and DNA. For this sample the table gives roughly 220,000 distinct CDR3 sequences, of which about 71% were detected only once. The ten largest clonotypes hold roughly a quarter of the sample. Sequencing was carried out using lung tumor tissue. The receptor set was obtained from a man in his 60s with non-small cell lung cancer.

CDR3 residues: CASTPTLLAGVIEQFF. The CDR3 coding sequence is TGTGCCAGCACACCTACTTTACTAGCGGGGGTCATTGAGCAGTTCTTC. The chain uses TRBV11-2 and TRBJ2-1, with 11 positions matching TRBD2. CDR3 size: 16 residues. Germline V gives CDR1 SGHAT, CDR2 FQNNGV. J was trimmed by 9 bases and V by 7 bases; bases with no gene match: 14.

At least ten counts were recorded for this clonotype. This chain joins TRBV20-1 and TRBJ2-1; a weak D match, TRBD2 (5 bases). Germline CDR1 is DFQATT and CDR2 is SNEGSKA (reference sequence). There are 14 residues in the CDR3. V lost 2 bases and J 0 bases, leaving 8 bases between the germline ends. The CDR3 is CSARRAGSYNEQFF. The CDR3 coding sequence is TGCAGTGCTAGACGGGCGGGCTCCTACAATGAGCAGTTCTTC.

This clonotype was recorded once. J is TRBJ2-7 and V is TRBV11-2; D possibly corresponds to TRBD2 (6 bases). Germline CDR1 is SGHAT and CDR2 is FQNNGV. CDR3 length equals 17 residues. The V gene lost 5 bases and the J gene lost 4 bases, with 24 bases spanning the gap. The DNA of the CDR3 is TGTGCCAGCAGCCCCCTATCCGGGGGAGCGGAGACATACGAGCAGTACTTC. Translated, it gives CASSPLSGGAETYEQYF.

The chain carries TRBV20-1 and TRBJ2-3, with D possibly TRBD2 on 5 matching bases. This CDR3 is built from 15 residues. CDR1 is DFQATT and CDR2 is SNEGSKA in the germline V gene (reference sequence). CDR3 coding DNA: TGCACTGTTAGAGATGGGAGCGGACGGGCAGATACGCAGTATTTT. Its translation is CTVRDGSGRADTQYF.

On this clonotype: A much more abundant neighbour one base away suggests this may be a read error. The CDR3 carries no conserved terminal phenylalanine or tryptophan, so it likely arises from a read error. The chain has TRBV29-1 and TRBJ2-3, with 9 bases lining up with TRBD2. Germline-derived CDR1 and CDR2 are SQVTM and ANQGSEA. The CDR3 loop spans 15 amino acids. V trimming: 7 bases; J trimming: 3 bases; junction bases outside the gene matches: 11. Here the CDR3 reads CSARTGLALTDTQYL. Written as DNA, the CDR3 is TGCAGCGCCAGAACGGGACTAGCTTTGACAGATACGCAGTATCTT.

Remarks on this clonotype: The junction and the germline gene differ at one end; a read error may be behind it. This sequence joins TRBV5-6 and TRBJ2-5; either TRBD1 or TRBD2 may supply D (6 bases each). From germline, CDR1 is SGHDT and CDR2 YYEEEE. This CDR3 has 15 amino acids. The CDR3 DNA follows: TGTGCCAACAGCTTGGGGGGCCCCACAGAAGAGACGCAGTACTTC. Translated, it gives CANSLGGPTEETQYF.

Of note for this clonotype: One junction end disagrees with the germline gene, perhaps due to a read error. This chain links TRBV11-3 with TRBJ2-3, with TRBD1 as a possible D gene (6 bases). Germline V gene sequence: CDR1 SGHNT, CDR2 YENEEA. The CDR3 is made up of 15 amino acids. CDR3 residues: CASSYGTSMVDTQYF. The CDR3 DNA reads TGCGCCAGCAGTTACGGGACATCTATGGTAGATACGCAGTATTTT. The full variable domain, rest sourced from reference TRBV11-3 and TRBJ2-3, is EAGVVQSPRYKIIEKKQPVAFWCNPISGHNTLYWYLQNLGQGPELLIRYENEEAVDDSQLPKDRFSAERLKGVDSTLKIQPAELGDSAVYLCASSYGTSMVDTQYFGPGTRLTVL.

V is TRBV20-1 and J is TRBJ2-3; D gene ambiguous. The end of the DNA aligns better with TRBJ1-5, so the J call may be wrong. Germline lookup yields CDR1 DFQATT and CDR2 SNEGSKA (reference sequence). The CDR3 spans 13 residues. The CDR3 sequence is CSARVTSTETQHF. For the CDR3, the DNA is TGCAGTGCTAGAGTAACCAGCACAGAAACGCAGCATTTT.

Remarks on this clonotype: The junction shows a germline mismatch at one end, possibly a read error. The J gene is TRBJ1-4, the V gene TRBV11-3; D is uncertain. The germline CDR1 and CDR2 sequences are SGHNT and YENEEA. This CDR3 spans 16 amino acids. The CDR3: CASRLVDGTTNEKLFF. In nucleotides, the CDR3 is TGTGCCAGCAGATTAGTCGACGGGACAACTAATGAAAAACTGTTTTTT.

A remark on this clonotype: The junction and the germline gene differ at one end; a read error may be behind it. J is TRBJ2-2 and V is TRBV5-4, with D possibly TRBD2 on 5 matching bases. CDR1 SGHNT and CDR2 YYREEE come from the germline V gene (reference sequence). This CDR3 region has 13 residues. CDR3 residues: CASSQVNIGELLF. The DNA for the CDR3 is TGTGCCAGCAGCCAGGTGAACATCGGGGAGCTGTTATTT.

Notes on this clonotype: Because it lacks the conserved phenylalanine or tryptophan at the end, this CDR3 is likely a read error. No DNA is shown, since the ends of the CDR3 on it are uncertain; the CDR3 is the one TCRdb lists. This chain uses TRBV25-1 with TRBJ1-2; the tabulated D call, TRBD1, remains unverified against the DNA. Germline V lookup: CDR1 MGHDK, CDR2 SYGVNS. Both ends counted, the CDR3 spans 13 residues. CDR3 region: CASSDRGRYGYTL.

This clonotype has a single count. The junction departs from the called germline gene at one end, perhaps through a read error. The chain joins TRBV4-2 to TRBJ2-5, with 8 bases aligning to TRBD2. CDR1 LGHNA and CDR2 YNFKEQ come from the germline V gene. The CDR3 spans 17 residues. The CDR3 DNA sequence: TGTGCCAGCCGCCAAGGAACACTAGCGGCGAGAGGAGAGACCCAGTACTTC. Translating gives CASRQGTLAARGETQYF.

A remark on this clonotype: The conserved closing phenylalanine or tryptophan is absent in this CDR3, likely reflecting a read error. This sequence joins TRBV11-2 and TRBJ1-5; D is perhaps TRBD1 (6 bases). The CDR3 is made up of 15 amino acids. CDR1 and CDR2 (germline): SGHAT, FQNNGV. CDR3 bases: TGTGCCAGCAGCTTAGGGGGGCAGAGCAATCGGCCCCAGCATTAT. Residues: CASSLGGQSNRPQHY.

A note on this clonotype: One end of the junction does not line up with germline, which may come from a read error. The V call is TRBV11-2, the J call TRBJ2-2, with D tentatively TRBD1 (5 bases). Germline V gene sequence: CDR1 SGHAT, CDR2 FQNNGV. CDR3 length: 15 amino acids. Here the CDR3 DNA reads TGTGGCAGCAACTTGACAGAGATAATTACCGGGGAGCTGTTTTTT. This sequence encodes CGSNLTEIITGELFF.

The CDR3, as DNA: TGTGCCAGCAGCTTTGTCAGCGGGGGGGGAGGGGATACGCAGTATTTT. It yields the protein CASSFVSGGGGDTQYF. This chain connects TRBV7-9 to TRBJ2-3; 10 bases are shared with TRBD2. Trimming removed 3 bases from V and 6 bases from J; junction bases left unmatched: 9. Germline V gene lookup returns CDR1 SEHNR and CDR2 FQNEAQ (reference sequence). There are 16 residues in the CDR3.

This clonotype appeared a few times. Just one base apart from a much larger clone, this may be a read error. The missing conserved phenylalanine or tryptophan at the end of this CDR3 makes a read error likely. The chain employs TRBV20-1 and TRBJ1-5; no reliable D call. The ends were cut back, 5 bases at V and 4 bases at J, with 12 bases in the middle. Germline lookup yields CDR1 DFQATT and CDR2 SNEGSKA (reference sequence). The CDR3 extends over 13 amino acids. CDR3 nucleotides: TGCAGTGCTCATGACGGGATGAATCAGCCCCAGCATTCT. It specifies CSAHDGMNQPQHS.

The rearrangement links TRBV12-3 or TRBV12-4 to TRBJ1-5; no clear D gene. The length of the CDR3 is 14 residues. The ends were cut back, 5 bases at V and 0 bases at J, with 8 bases in the middle. The CDR3 coding sequence is TGTGCCAGCAGTCGGATCAATAGCAATCAGCCCCAGCATTTT. This sequence encodes CASSRINSNQPQHF.

The chain couples TRBV4-2 to TRBJ1-2; D is ambiguous. Trimming pared 2 bases from V and 8 bases from J, leaving 6 bases between. CDR3 length: 11 amino acids. Germline V gene lookup returns CDR1 LGHNA and CDR2 YNFKEQ. For the CDR3, the DNA is TGTGCCAGCAGCCAACAAGGGGGCTACACCTTC. This gives the protein CASSQQGGYTF.

About this clonotype itself: Germline is not matched at one junction end, which may reflect a read error. V and J are TRBV29-1 and TRBJ2-3; D call uncertain. The length of the CDR3 is 14 residues. In germline, CDR1 is SQVTM, CDR2 ANQGSEA. CDR3 sequence (DNA): TGCAGCATTGAGATGGGCAGTAGCACAAATACGCAGTATTTT. Amino acid sequence: CSIEMGSSTNTQYF.

Many counts were recorded for this clonotype. The chain employs TRBV11-2 and TRBJ1-2; maybe TRBD1 (5 bases). Germline lookup yields CDR1 SGHAT and CDR2 FQNNGV. Trimming cost V 0 bases and J 8 bases, with 13 bases left between them. The CDR3 is 14 residues long. The CDR3 here is CASSLEAGIGGYTF. CDR3 DNA sequence: TGTGCCAGCAGCTTAGAAGCAGGGATCGGAGGCTACACCTTC.

This clonotype has only one observation. A much larger clone lies one base from this, so it may be a read error. V gene TRBV20-1 combines with J gene TRBJ1-1; 8 nucleotides agree with TRBD1. The CDR3 covers 16 residues. CDR1 is DFQATT and CDR2 is SNEGSKA in the germline V gene (reference sequence). The CDR3 region is CSTRGTTGQGNTEAFF. The CDR3 DNA reads TGCAGTACTAGGGGCACTACAGGACAGGGGAACACTGAAGCTTTCTTT.

The chain combines TRBV20-1 with TRBJ2-7; possibly TRBD2 for D (6 bases). This CDR3 has 14 residues. V dropped 7 bases and J dropped 6 bases, with 22 bases sitting between them. Germline lookup yields CDR1 DFQATT and CDR2 SNEGSKA (reference sequence). The CDR3 region is CSDPQGGQGVEQYF. DNA for the CDR3: TGCAGTGATCCCCAGGGAGGACAAGGGGTCGAGCAGTACTTC.

Worth noting for this clonotype: This clone may be a read error of a much larger clone one base away. The chain couples TRBV11-2 to TRBJ2-7; no firm D call. The CDR3 totals 16 residues. The germline gives CDR1 SGHAT, CDR2 FQNNGV. The CDR3 region is CTSSLANTFTPYEQYF. The CDR3 coding sequence is TGTACCAGCAGCTTAGCAAACACCTTTACACCCTACGAGCAGTACTTC.

In the case of this clonotype: At one boundary the junction diverges from the germline segment, which might be a read error. The chain uses TRBV6-5 and TRBJ2-3; no reliable D call. Germline CDR1 reads MNHEY; CDR2 reads SVGAGI. This CDR3 has 13 amino acids. CDR3 loop: CAITHTYTDMQYF. The CDR3 DNA follows: TGTGCCATCACTCATACCTACACAGATATGCAGTATTTT.

The J gene is TRBJ2-3, the V gene TRBV5-6; 8 bases are shared with TRBD1. V dropped 4 bases and J dropped 7; count of bases not matched to a gene: 17. CDR3 length: 17 residues. Germline V gives CDR1 SGHDT, CDR2 YYEEEE. This chain's CDR3 is CASSLAQGAVGTYTQYF. The CDR3 DNA reads TGTGCCAGCAGCCTGGCCCAGGGGGCGGTGGGAACATATACGCAGTATTTT.

A word on this clonotype: One end of the junction fails to match germline, which may point to a read error. This chain uses TRBV20-1 with TRBJ2-2; possible D gene TRBD2, 5 bases. Germline CDR1 DFQATT, CDR2 SNEGSKA (reference sequence). The CDR3 has 17 amino acids. In nucleotides, the CDR3 is TGCAGTACTAGAGATCTTAGCGCGAGGGCCGGGACCGGGGAGCTGTTTTTT. Protein sequence: CSTRDLSARAGTGELFF.

Points on this clonotype: This CDR3 fails to terminate in the conserved phenylalanine or tryptophan, so it likely reflects a read error. It is unclear where the CDR3 begins or ends on the DNA, so no DNA is shown, and the CDR3 is as TCRdb lists it. The chain combines TRBV29-1 with TRBJ1-1. Termini included, the CDR3 measures 13 amino acids. Germline lookup yields CDR1 SQVTM and CDR2 ANQGSEA. The chain's CDR3 is CSVVRQEDTEVFL.

Points on this clonotype: Mismatch with germline at one junction end may stem from a read error. This chain connects TRBV20-1 to TRBJ1-2; no clear D gene. Germline values: CDR1 DFQATT, CDR2 SNEGSKA (reference sequence). The CDR3 has 11 residues. This chain's CDR3 is CSVTENYGYAF. The CDR3 DNA is TGCAGTGTAACCGAAAACTATGGCTACGCCTTC.